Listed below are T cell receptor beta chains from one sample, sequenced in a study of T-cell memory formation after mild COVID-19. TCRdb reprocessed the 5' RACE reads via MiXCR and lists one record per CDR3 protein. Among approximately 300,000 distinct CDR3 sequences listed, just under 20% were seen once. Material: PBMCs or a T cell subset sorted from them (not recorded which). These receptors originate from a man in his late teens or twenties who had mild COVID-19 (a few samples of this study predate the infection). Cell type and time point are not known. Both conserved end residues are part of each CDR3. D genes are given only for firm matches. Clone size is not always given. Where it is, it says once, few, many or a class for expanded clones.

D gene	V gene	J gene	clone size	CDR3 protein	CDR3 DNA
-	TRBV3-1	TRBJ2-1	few	CASSQGAHNEQFF	TGTGCCAGCAGCCAAGGCGCGCACAATGAGCAGTTCTTC
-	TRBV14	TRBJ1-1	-	CASSLGGPSEAFF	TGTGCCAGCAGCCTCGGGGGGCCCTCTGAAGCTTTCTTT
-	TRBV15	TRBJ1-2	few	CATSRESAGIYGYTF	TGTGCCACCAGCAGAGAGAGTGCAGGGATCTATGGCTACACCTTC
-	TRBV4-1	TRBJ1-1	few	CASSLGARANTEAFF	TGCGCCAGCAGCCTCGGGGCCAGGGCGAACACTGAAGCTTTCTTT
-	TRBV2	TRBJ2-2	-	CASSEGWRGELFF	TGTGCCAGCAGTGAAGGCTGGCGCGGGGAGCTGTTTTTT
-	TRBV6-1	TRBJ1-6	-	CASSEVTGVPRNSPLHF	TGTGCCAGCAGTGAAGTGACGGGGGTCCCCCGGAATTCACCCCTCCACTTT
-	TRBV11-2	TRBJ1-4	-	CASSYQGIMMEKLFF	TGTGCCAGCAGCTACCAGGGTATAATGATGGAAAAACTGTTTTTT
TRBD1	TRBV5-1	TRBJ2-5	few	CASSEDRGPAGETQYF	TGCGCCAGCAGCGAGGACAGGGGGCCGGCGGGAGAGACCCAGTACTTC
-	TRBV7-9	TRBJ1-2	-	CASRSRSSSGYTF	TGTGCCAGCCGCTCTCGGTCGAGTTCCGGCTACACCTTC
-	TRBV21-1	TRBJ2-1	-	CASSSGLGYNEQFF	TGTGCCAGCAGCTCGGGACTAGGCTACAATGAGCAGTTCTTC
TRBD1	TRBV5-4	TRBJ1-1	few	CASSSGGLLRSTEAFF	TGTGCCAGCAGCTCAGGGGGCCTGTTACGTAGCACTGAAGCTTTCTTT
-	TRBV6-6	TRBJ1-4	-	CASSPREAEKLFF	TGTGCCAGCAGTCCTCGGGAGGCTGAAAAACTGTTTTTT
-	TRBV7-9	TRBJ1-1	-	CASGRVNTEAFF	TGTGCCAGCGGGAGGGTGAACACTGAAGCTTTCTTT